These 26 T cell receptor beta chains came from one sample sequenced in a study of T cell responses to AZD1222 COVID-19 vaccine. TCRdb keeps only in-frame clones here, not all; method: immunoSEQ multiplex PCR. This sample has about 86,000 clones, with about 78% found just once. This specimen was peripheral blood, taken on day 0 of AZD1222 vaccination. These receptors originate from an adult in good health.

This clone was picked up a small number of times. The genes are TRBV27 and TRBJ2-2; the D gene is possibly TRBD2 (6 bases). CDR1 is MNHEY, CDR2 SMNVEV, per germline (reference sequence). V lost 6 bases, J lost 3 bases, and 11 bases lay in between. The CDR3 totals 14 residues. The CDR3 sequence: CASRKGLYTGELFF. The CDR3, as DNA: TGTGCCAGCAGGAAGGGACTGTACACCGGGGAGCTGTTTTTT.

V usage is TRBV6-5 and J usage is TRBJ1-2; maybe TRBD1 (5 bases). The CDR3 totals 13 residues. The germline V gene has CDR1 MNHEY and CDR2 SVGAGI. Trimming shortened V by 5 bases and J by 3 bases, and 10 bases separated the two germline ends. CDR3 in DNA: TGTGCCAGCAGTCCGGGACGCTACTATGGCTACACCTTC. This translates into CASSPGRYYGYTF.

The chain couples TRBV9 to TRBJ1-1; TRBD1 might be the D (6 bases). Germline-derived CDR1 and CDR2 are SGDLS and YYNGEE. The CDR3 sequence is 15 residues long. Deletions cut 1 base from V and 4 bases from J, with 14 bases between. The DNA for the CDR3 is TGTGCCAGCAGCGTATCTGACCGGGACATCACTGAAGCTTTCTTT. Amino acid sequence: CASSVSDRDITEAFF. Combining the CDR3 with reference TRBV9 and TRBJ1-1 gives the whole variable domain DSGVTQTPKHLITATGQRVTLRCSPRSGDLSVYWYQQSLDQGLQFLIQYYNGEERAKGNILERFSAQQFPDLHSELNLSSLELGDSALYFCASSVSDRDITEAFFGQGTRLTVV.

In this sample, this clone turned up once. V and J are TRBV27 and TRBJ2-1, with TRBD1 identical over 7 bases. This CDR3 spans 16 amino acids. Trimming cost V 5 bases and J 2 bases; bases outside gene matches: 9. CDR1 and CDR2 from the germline V gene are MNHEY and SMNVEV (reference sequence). The CDR3 DNA follows: TGTGCCAGCAGTCCGCAGACAGGGCTAACCTACAATGAGCAGTTCTTC. This translates into CASSPQTGLTYNEQFF.

The chain combines TRBV11-2 with TRBJ1-2, with TRBD1 matching 11 bases. The J segment lost 7 bases and the V segment lost 6 bases, leaving 10 bases of the junction unmatched. CDR3 size: 15 residues. Germline loops: CDR1 SGHAT, CDR2 FQNNGV. The CDR3 DNA follows: TGTGCCAGCAGTAATACCGGGACAGGGGGTAGTGGCTACACCTTC. It encodes CASSNTGTGGSGYTF.

The chain employs TRBV2 and TRBJ1-2; the match to TRBD1 covers 8 bases. The CDR3 totals 14 residues. J was trimmed by 3 bases and V by 6 bases; bases with no gene match: 6. CDR1 is SNHLY and CDR2 is FYNNEI in the germline V gene. Here the CDR3 reads CASSEQGEDYGYTF. In DNA form, the CDR3 reads TGTGCCAGCAGCGAACAGGGGGAGGACTATGGCTACACCTTC.

This clone appeared once. The V call is TRBV3-1 (or the pseudogene TRBV3-2), the J call TRBJ1-1, with 7 bases aligning to TRBD1. J was trimmed by 5 bases and V by 3 bases; bases with no gene match: 6. The CDR3 has 14 residues. The germline CDR1 and CDR2 sequences are LGHDT and YNNKEL (reference sequence). The CDR3 loop is CASSQGSRGTEAFF. For the CDR3, the DNA is TGTGCCAGCAGCCAGGGGTCCAGGGGGACTGAAGCTTTCTTT.

The chain uses TRBV9 and TRBJ1-6; 12 nucleotides line up with TRBD1. This CDR3 is built from 18 residues. The germline V gene has CDR1 SGDLS and CDR2 YYNGEE. The J segment lost 4 bases and the V segment lost 4 bases, leaving 9 bases of the junction unmatched. In DNA form, the CDR3 reads TGTGCCAGCAGCCCATCCGGGACAGGGGGCGCGTATAATTCACCCCTCCACTTT. This sequence encodes CASSPSGTGGAYNSPLHF.

V usage is TRBV5-1 and J usage is TRBJ1-1; 8 nucleotides align to TRBD1. Germline V CDR1 and CDR2: SGHRS, YFSETQ. V shed 4 bases, J shed 5 bases, and the junction held 13 bases outside the gene matches. The CDR3 loop spans 16 amino acids. The DNA of the CDR3 is TGCGCCAGCAGCATACAGACAGGGGACTTTTGGACTGAAGCTTTCTTT. Translated, it gives CASSIQTGDFWTEAFF.

In DNA, the CDR3 is TGCAGTGCTAGTAGGGACGAGGATGGCTACACCTTC. Translation gives CSASRDEDGYTF. V usage is TRBV20-1 and J usage is TRBJ1-2; a possible D gene is TRBD1 (5 bases). Trimming pared 3 bases from V and 6 bases from J, leaving 11 bases between. This CDR3 is built from 12 residues. The V gene's germline CDR1 is DFQATT and CDR2 SNEGSKA (reference sequence).

The CDR3 bases are TGTGCCAGCAGCCACGAACATTTGGAGGCCACAGATACGCAGTATTTT. It codes for CASSHEHLEATDTQYF. V gene TRBV3-1 (or the pseudogene TRBV3-2) combines with J gene TRBJ2-3, with TRBD2 as a possible D gene (5 bases). The V gene lost 3 bases and the J gene lost 2 bases, with 15 bases spanning the gap. This CDR3 region has 16 residues. In germline, CDR1 is LGHDT, CDR2 YNNKEL (reference sequence).

The sample holds a few counts of this clone. The gene calls are TRBV5-1 and TRBJ2-1; 7 bases align to TRBD1. The CDR3 loop spans 16 amino acids. Germline CDR1 and CDR2: SGHRS and YFSETQ. Unmatched junction bases numbered 8, after V lost 5 bases and J lost 0 bases. The CDR3 sequence: CASRSTGSSSYNEQFF. The CDR3 nucleotides are TGCGCCAGCAGATCGACAGGGAGCAGCTCCTACAATGAGCAGTTCTTC.

Only a few counts were recorded for this clone. The chain uses TRBV5-1 and TRBJ2-7; TRBD2 is a possible D gene (6 bases). CDR3 length: 18 residues. Germline CDR1 is SGHRS and CDR2 is YFSETQ. V dropped 3 bases and J dropped 4 bases, with 26 bases sitting between them. For the CDR3, the DNA is TGCGCCAGCAGCTCATTTCAAATTAGCGGAACCGATCGGTACGAGCAGTACTTC. The encoded protein is CASSSFQISGTDRYEQYF.

This clone occurred once. The genes are TRBV29-1 and TRBJ2-3; D call uncertain. CDR3 length: 14 amino acids. The germline V and J ends were trimmed by 3 bases and 0 bases, with 10 bases remaining between them. Germline V gene sequence: CDR1 SQVTM, CDR2 ANQGSEA. DNA for the CDR3: TGCAGCGTTGATGGGCCCTCTAGCACAGATACGCAGTATTTT. This gives the protein CSVDGPSSTDTQYF.

Only a few counts were recorded for this clone. This chain connects TRBV5-4 to TRBJ2-3; tentatively, D is TRBD2 (5 bases). Deletions cut 7 bases from V and 3 bases from J, with 9 bases between. In germline, CDR1 is SGHNT, CDR2 YYREEE (reference sequence). This CDR3 spans 12 amino acids. The CDR3 is CASGERTDTQYF. The CDR3, as DNA: TGTGCCAGCGGTGAGCGGACAGATACGCAGTATTTT.

The V and J genes are TRBV28 and TRBJ1-2; 10 bases line up with TRBD1. Losses at the gene ends were 5 bases for V and 5 bases for J; bases not matched to a gene: 2. Germline assignment: CDR1 MDHEN and CDR2 SYDVKM. This CDR3 has 13 amino acids. In DNA, the CDR3 is TGTGCCAGCAGTCCGGGACAGGGGTATGGCTACACCTTC. As protein: CASSPGQGYGYTF.

J is TRBJ2-1 and V is TRBV9, with 15 bases lining up with TRBD2. The junction had 4 bases not matched to a gene; V was cut back by 2 bases and J by 1 base. Germline V lookup: CDR1 SGDLS, CDR2 YYNGEE. The CDR3 has 18 residues. CDR3 amino acids: CASSVGTSGRLSYNEQFF. The CDR3 region has the DNA TGTGCCAGCAGCGTTGGGACTAGCGGGAGGCTATCCTACAATGAGCAGTTCTTC.

The rearrangement links TRBV5-6 to TRBJ2-6, with 9 nucleotides matching TRBD1. Germline values: CDR1 SGHDT, CDR2 YYEEEE. There are 15 residues in the CDR3. The trim removed 3 bases at V and 4 bases at J, leaving 2 bases unmatched. CDR3 amino acids: CASSWTGAGANVLTF. The CDR3 DNA is TGTGCCAGCAGCTGGACAGGGGCCGGGGCCAACGTCCTGACTTTC.

The chain couples TRBV12-3 or TRBV12-4 to TRBJ1-2, with unresolved D. V was clipped by 4 bases and J by 7 bases, with 10 bases between them. The CDR3 runs to 12 residues. CDR3 coding DNA: TGTGCCAGCAGTTCCGCGGGCTTTGGCTACACCTTC. Encoded protein: CASSSAGFGYTF.

This clone was seen just once. V is TRBV30 and J is TRBJ2-5; 8 bases are shared with TRBD2. Germline V CDR1 and CDR2: GTSNPN, SVGIG (reference sequence). This CDR3 comprises 14 residues. V trimming: 8 bases; J trimming: 7 bases; junction bases outside the gene matches: 15. Written as DNA, the CDR3 is TGTGCCGGTGGTCTAAGCGGGAGCTCAGGGACCCAGTACTTC. Translating it yields CAGGLSGSSGTQYF.

This clone was seen only once. The chain joins TRBV6-5 to TRBJ2-1; a weak D match, TRBD1 (5 bases). Trimming removed 7 bases at V and 8 bases at J, with 21 bases between. Germline V lookup: CDR1 MNHEY, CDR2 SVGAGI. This CDR3 is built from 15 residues. The CDR3 loop is CASTDPWTSDDEQFF. In DNA form, the CDR3 reads TGTGCCAGCACCGATCCCTGGACATCGGACGATGAGCAGTTCTTC.

This chain joins TRBV18 and TRBJ2-5; D ambiguous. Trimming removed 3 bases from V and 4 bases from J, with 3 bases in between. Germline CDR1 is KGHSH and CDR2 is LQKENI. This CDR3 contains 11 residues. The CDR3 loop is CASSPRETQYF. The CDR3 DNA reads TGTGCCAGCTCACCCCGAGAGACCCAGTACTTC.

This clone was observed a single time. Here the CDR3 DNA reads TGTGCCAGCTCACCAGGCCGGGAGACCCAGTACTTC. It is translated as CASSPGRETQYF. The chain is built from TRBV18 and TRBJ2-5; D remains ambiguous. CDR1 and CDR2 from the germline V gene are KGHSH and LQKENI. V lost 2 bases, J lost 5 bases, and 6 bases lay in between. The CDR3 is 12 residues long.

V is TRBV15 and J is TRBJ1-5, with D perhaps matching TRBD1 (5 bases). The length of the CDR3 is 14 residues. The V gene's germline CDR1 is LNHNV and CDR2 YYDKDF (reference sequence). Trimming shortened V by 3 bases and J by 4 bases, and 10 bases separated the two germline ends. CDR3 loop: CATSSGGYNQPQHF. CDR3 DNA sequence: TGTGCCACCAGCAGCGGGGGGTATAATCAGCCCCAGCATTTT.

This chain connects TRBV6-5 to TRBJ2-3; D may be TRBD1 (5 bases). The germline V and J ends were trimmed by 0 bases and 2 bases, with 9 bases remaining between them. CDR3 size: 15 residues. CDR1 and CDR2 from the germline V gene are MNHEY and SVGAGI. CDR3 DNA: TGTGCCAGCAGTTACTCCGGACAAACCACAGATACGCAGTATTTT. Amino acid sequence: CASSYSGQTTDTQYF.

The chain links TRBV19 to TRBJ2-1; D may be TRBD2 (6 bases). The germline gives CDR1 LNHDA, CDR2 SQIVND (reference sequence). The V end was cut by 5 bases, the J end by 0 bases, with 14 bases between. The CDR3 consists of 16 residues. CDR3 coding DNA: TGTGCCAGTAGTCCTAGCGCGGGCGTCTCCTACAATGAGCAGTTCTTC. It codes for CASSPSAGVSYNEQFF.